This T cell receptor (beta chain) was documented in a study of T cells in tumors after PD-1 blockade. Sequencing was performed with immunoSEQ multiplex PCR; in TCRdb, only in-frame clones are kept and a portion is missing. The sample records more than 20,000 clones, over 75% being singletons. Source: PBMCs, taken before anti-PD-1 treatment. The TCR sequence derives from a human donor with basal cell carcinoma.

CDR3 in DNA: TGTGCCAGCAGCTTACCCAGGGGGACCCAGTACTTC. Its protein is CASSLPRGTQYF. J is TRBJ2-5 and V is TRBV7-2; TRBD1 might be the D (6 bases). The CDR3 contains 12 residues. The germline gives CDR1 SGHTA, CDR2 FQGNSA. Trimming took 2 bases from V and 7 from J, leaving 8 bases between them.